This T cell receptor beta chain came from a study of HIV-infected patients and healthy controls. Study-level information: All patients had undetectable virus after a further year of therapy, about 65% of the 16 by the second bleed. General study points: HIV+ repertoires were severely depleted of MAIT alpha-chain CDR3s, unlike healthy controls.

This clonotype was picked up many times. The antigen remains undetermined. 500 ng RNA was reverse transcribed with alpha and beta constant-region primers. Using multiplexing indices, alpha and beta chain libraries were generated apart by chain-specific third strand synthesis. TCRdb re-called the 5' RACE reads with MiXCR, one entry per CDR3 protein. This table holds some 5,000 distinct CDR3 sequences, about 8.2% found once. The CDR3 is made up of 15 amino acids. The V segment lost 2 bases and the J segment 4 bases; nucleotides outside the gene matches: 6. Germline V CDR1 and CDR2: SGHTA, FQGTGA. All unsorted peripheral T cells were captured because whole blood was used without fractionation.

The sequence was obtained from an adult with HIV infection. The V gene is TRBV7-3, the J gene TRBJ2-5; 8 nucleotides match TRBD1. Sequencing was performed on blood, taken before antiretroviral therapy. The CDR3 DNA reads TGTGCCAGCAGCTTACAGGGGGCTGAGCGAGAGACCCAGTACTTC. Protein product: CASSLQGAERETQYF.